This T cell receptor (beta chain) was captured in a study of T cell responses to AZD1222 COVID-19 vaccine. General study results and limits: Reportedly, nearly half the spike-specific TCRs target unmutated variant regions. Repertoire sampling was restricted to post-peak T cell response timepoints.

Turning to this clone: Antigen unknown.

The germline gives CDR1 SQVTM, CDR2 ANQGSEA. Deletions cut 3 bases from V and 8 bases from J, with 13 bases between. CDR3 length: 12 residues. Some clones are missing from TCRdb's copy, which holds only in-frame ones; the method was immunoSEQ multiplex PCR. In the table there are just over 60,000 clones, 76% of which are singletons. This clonotype was obtained from an adult in good health. This chain uses TRBV29-1 with TRBJ1-1; D remains ambiguous. The sequencing here drew on peripheral blood, taken on day 0 of AZD1222 vaccination. The CDR3 loop is CSVEWQVKEAFF. The CDR3 DNA reads TGCAGCGTTGAGTGGCAGGTCAAGGAAGCTTTCTTT.